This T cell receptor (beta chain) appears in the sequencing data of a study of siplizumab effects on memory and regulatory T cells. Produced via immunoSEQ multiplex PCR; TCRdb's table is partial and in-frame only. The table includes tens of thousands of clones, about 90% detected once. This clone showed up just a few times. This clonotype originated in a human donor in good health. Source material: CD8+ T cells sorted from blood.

This CDR3 is CASSLAELSYEQYF. The CDR3 nucleotides read TGTGCCAGCAGCTTAGCGGAACTCTCCTACGAGCAGTACTTC. This rearrangement joins TRBV7-9 to TRBJ2-7; D is ambiguous. Trimming stripped 0 bases from V and 0 bases from J, with 6 bases between. Per the germline V gene, CDR1 is SEHNR and CDR2 is FQNEAQ (reference sequence). This CDR3 is built from 14 residues.